The 14 T cell receptor beta chains presented below share a single source sample, sequenced in a study of read filtering for tumor transcriptome and immune sequencing. Molecular barcoded adaptors covering alpha/delta and beta/gamma chains were used on approximately 400 ng RNA. TCRdb reprocessed the reads with MiXCR, giving one entry per CDR3 protein. The sample shows fewer than 25,000 distinct CDR3 sequences, about 22% of them seen only once. The sequenced sample consisted of a population of CD138-negative cells sorted from bone marrow. The receptors were gathered from a donor aged 40 or over with multiple myeloma.

A few counts support this clonotype. One base away lies a much larger clone, so this may be a sequencing read error. The chain recombines TRBV19 with TRBJ2-1; D call uncertain. This CDR3 has 14 amino acids. Deletions cut 8 bases from V and 0 bases from J, with 11 bases between. CDR1 LNHDA and CDR2 SQIVND come from the germline V gene (reference sequence). The CDR3 DNA follows: TGTGCCAGTGGTTCGGATTACTCCTACAATGAGCAGTTCTTC. This encodes CASGSDYSYNEQFF. Looking up the rest from reference TRBV19 and TRBJ2-1 gives the full variable domain: DGGITQSPKYLFRKEGQNVTLSCEQNLNHDAMYWYRQDPGQGLRLIYYSQIVNDFQKGDIAEGYSVSREKKESFPLTVTSAQKNPTAFYLCASGSDYSYNEQFFGPGTRLTVL.

This clonotype was seen ten or more times. V gene TRBV27 combines with J gene TRBJ1-6; no clear D gene. In germline, CDR1 is MNHEY, CDR2 SMNVEV (reference sequence). Trimming removed 3 bases from V and 10 bases from J, with 13 bases in between. This CDR3 comprises 14 residues. The CDR3 DNA sequence: TGTGCCAGCAGTTTGGTCTTTATGGGCTCACCCCTCCACTTT. Amino acids: CASSLVFMGSPLHF.

This clonotype appeared many times. The chain joins TRBV20-1 to TRBJ2-1, with D tentatively TRBD1 (6 bases). V lost 6 bases, J lost 5 bases, and 14 bases lay in between. CDR1 is DFQATT and CDR2 is SNEGSKA in the germline V gene (reference sequence). CDR3 length: 13 residues. The DNA for the CDR3 is TGCAGTGCCCACAACAGGGTCCACAATGAGCAGTTCTTC. Residues: CSAHNRVHNEQFF.

Ten or more counts support this clonotype. The chain is built from TRBV10-2 and TRBJ2-2, with a weak D call TRBD1 (6 bases). Trimming removed 6 bases at V and 9 bases at J, with 14 bases between. CDR3 length equals 13 residues. The germline V gene has CDR1 WSHSY and CDR2 SAAADI. CDR3 nucleotides: TGCGCCAGCAGAGATACAGGGTACCGGGAGCTGTTTTTT. It codes for CASRDTGYRELFF.

This clonotype has at least ten counts. The V and J genes are TRBV18 and TRBJ2-7; D might be TRBD2 (5 bases). This CDR3 is 14 amino acids long. Trimming removed 3 bases at V and 1 base at J, with 10 bases between. Germline V CDR1 and CDR2: KGHSH, LQKENI. CDR3 loop: CASSPREQSYEQYF. CDR3 nucleotide sequence: TGTGCCAGCTCACCCCGGGAACAGTCCTACGAGCAGTACTTC. Supplemented by reference TRBV18 and TRBJ2-7, the full variable domain reads NAGVMQNPRHLVRRRGQEARLRCSPMKGHSHVYWYRQLPEEGLKFMVYLQKENIIDESGMPKERFSAEFPKEGPSILRIQQVVRGDSAAYFCASSPREQSYEQYFGPGTRLTVT.

The rearrangement links TRBV5-1 to TRBJ2-1, with 10 bases identical to TRBD2. The CDR3 is 15 amino acids. Unmatched junction bases numbered 10, after V lost 5 bases and J lost 8 bases. Germline V gene sequence: CDR1 SGHRS, CDR2 YFSETQ. DNA of the CDR3: TGCGCCAGCAGGGGAAGCGGGGGGGCCGTCGATGAGCAGTTCTTC. Translated: CASRGSGGAVDEQFF.

The table lists this clonotype with many counts. This chain joins TRBV27 and TRBJ1-1, with 9 bases that match TRBD1. The germline gives CDR1 MNHEY, CDR2 SMNVEV (reference sequence). This CDR3 spans 14 amino acids. Losses at the gene ends were 3 bases for V and 7 bases for J; bases not matched to a gene: 6. The CDR3 is CASSFGTGNFEAFF. As DNA, the CDR3 is TGTGCCAGCAGTTTCGGGACAGGGAACTTTGAAGCTTTCTTT.

This clonotype has at least ten counts. The chain is built from TRBV18 and TRBJ2-4; 10 bases agree with TRBD1. V shed 6 bases, J shed 5 bases, and the junction held 22 bases outside the gene matches. The CDR3 contains 20 residues. CDR1 is KGHSH, CDR2 LQKENI, per germline. CDR3 in amino acids: CASSSRGQGVQSEVQNIQYF. The CDR3 bases are TGTGCCAGCTCTTCGCGTGGACAGGGGGTCCAATCGGAGGTCCAAAACATTCAGTACTTC.

The sample holds a few counts of this clonotype. The rearrangement uses TRBV20-1 and TRBJ1-1, with TRBD1 as a possible D gene (6 bases). The germline V and J ends were trimmed by 4 bases and 1 base, with 16 bases remaining between them. The CDR3 contains 15 residues. CDR1 DFQATT and CDR2 SNEGSKA come from the germline V gene (reference sequence). The CDR3 nucleotides are TGCAGTGCTACGGGGGCGGAGGCAGAGAACACTGAAGCTTTCTTT. It is translated as CSATGAEAENTEAFF.

As concerns this clonotype: Given a much more abundant clone one base away, this may be a read error. The chain recombines TRBV25-1 with TRBJ1-6, with D hard to call. CDR1 and CDR2 (germline): MGHDK, SYGVNS. The V and J ends lost 7 bases and 17 bases respectively, with 21 bases between them. This CDR3 has 13 residues. CDR3 sequence (DNA): TGTGCCAGCACCACAGCGCTCAATTCACTCTTCCACTTT. Protein: CASTTALNSLFHF.

This clonotype was seen ten or more times. This chain joins TRBV7-2 and TRBJ2-1, with D tentatively TRBD1 or TRBD2 (7 bases each). The CDR3 has 15 residues. The ends were cut back, 5 bases at V and 2 bases at J, with 13 bases in the middle. Per the germline V gene, CDR1 is SGHTA and CDR2 is FQGNSA. CDR3 in DNA: TGTGCCAGCAGCGACAGGGAGGGGCCCTACAATGAGCAGTTCTTC. This gives the protein CASSDREGPYNEQFF.

About this clonotype itself: A much more abundant neighbour one base away suggests this may be a read error. The genes are TRBV6-1 and TRBJ2-1, with D possibly being TRBD2 (7 bases). There are 15 residues in the CDR3. Per germline, CDR1 MNHNS and CDR2 SASEGT. V was trimmed by 4 bases and J by 4 bases, leaving 14 bases between them. The CDR3 sequence is CASSGDGGRYNEQFF. The CDR3 coding sequence is TGTGCCAGCAGTGGAGACGGGGGGCGATACAATGAGCAGTTCTTC.

In its sample, this clonotype was seen many times. The chain combines TRBV5-1 with TRBJ2-3; TRBD1 matches 7 bases. The CDR3 consists of 14 residues. Germline loops: CDR1 SGHRS, CDR2 YFSETQ. V shed 4 bases and J 1 base; nucleotides not matched to a gene: 3. The CDR3 protein is CASSRDRGTDTQYF. As DNA, the CDR3 is TGCGCCAGCAGCAGAGACAGGGGCACAGATACGCAGTATTTT.

V gene TRBV7-3 combines with J gene TRBJ1-2; D is perhaps TRBD1 (5 bases). V was trimmed by 6 bases and J by 4 bases, leaving 12 bases between them. The CDR3 contains 13 residues. CDR1 and CDR2 from the germline V gene are SGHTA and FQGTGA. The CDR3 is CASRPGPSYGYTF. DNA for the CDR3: TGTGCCAGCAGGCCGGGACCGAGCTATGGCTACACCTTC.